The 21 T cell receptor beta chains given below trace back to one sample, sequenced in a study of T cell repertoires in cytomegalovirus infection. From the reads, TCRdb called clonotypes with MiXCR, one entry per CDR3 protein. The sample has 300,000 to 400,000 distinct CDR3 sequences; more than 8% are singletons. Sequences were obtained from PBMCs. Receptor source: a human donor in good health (CMV status not recorded). Some clones in this sample may be carry-over from other donors' samples.

This clonotype was counted many times. The V call is TRBV7-2, the J call TRBJ2-5, with 10 bases that match TRBD2. The V segment lost 0 bases and the J segment 5 bases; nucleotides outside the gene matches: 9. Per germline, CDR1 SGHTA and CDR2 FQGNSA. The CDR3 spans 17 residues. CDR3 in DNA: TGTGCCAGCAGCTTAGCGGGACGTACTAGCGGGATCGAGACCCAGTACTTC. Protein product: CASSLAGRTSGIETQYF.

The chain joins TRBV7-6 to TRBJ2-7; D unresolved. The CDR3 runs 14 residues. Trimming removed 5 bases from V and 3 bases from J, with 14 bases in between. Germline lookup yields CDR1 SGHVS and CDR2 FNYEAQ. The CDR3 reads CASSHEATFYEQYF. CDR3 nucleotide sequence: TGTGCCAGCAGCCATGAGGCCACTTTCTACGAGCAGTACTTC. Variable domain in full (rest from reference TRBV7-6 and TRBJ2-7): GAGVSQSPRYKVTKRGQDVALRCDPISGHVSLYWYRQALGQGPEFLTYFNYEAQQDKSGLPNDRFSAERPEGSISTLTIQRTEQRDSAMYRCASSHEATFYEQYFGPGTRLTVT.

In its sample, this clonotype was seen a few times. The chain uses TRBV7-2 and TRBJ1-6; the match to TRBD1 covers 7 bases. The CDR3 covers 14 residues. V lost 6 bases to trimming and J lost 7 bases; unmatched junction nucleotides: 6. Germline assignment: CDR1 SGHTA and CDR2 FQGNSA. DNA for the CDR3: TGTGCCAGCAGTACAGGGGAAAACAATTCACCCCTCCACTTT. This encodes CASSTGENNSPLHF.

This clonotype has a count of ten or more. V is TRBV7-9 and J is TRBJ2-7, with TRBD1 matching 7 bases. The length of the CDR3 is 14 residues. Germline loops: CDR1 SEHNR, CDR2 FQNEAQ (reference sequence). The V gene end was trimmed by 5 bases and the J gene end by 6 bases; junction bases not matched to a gene: 10. The CDR3 spells CASSRDRVSREQYF. The CDR3, as DNA: TGTGCCAGCAGCCGAGACAGGGTCAGCCGCGAGCAGTACTTC.

This clonotype was detected ten times or more. The V call is TRBV6-5, the J call TRBJ2-3; 7 bases map to TRBD1. V dropped 6 bases and J dropped 4; count of bases not matched to a gene: 7. The CDR3 runs 14 residues. Germline V gene lookup returns CDR1 MNHEY and CDR2 SVGAGI. The CDR3 loop is CASSFRQGPDTQYF. CDR3 nucleotides: TGTGCCAGCAGCTTCCGACAGGGCCCAGATACGCAGTATTTT.

This chain connects TRBV19 to TRBJ2-1, with 11 bases that match TRBD2. The germline gives CDR1 LNHDA, CDR2 SQIVND (reference sequence). This CDR3 has 15 residues. Trimming removed 5 bases from V and 6 bases from J; junction bases left unmatched: 6. The CDR3 loop is CASSSNSGRANEQFF. As DNA, the CDR3 is TGTGCCAGTAGTTCGAATAGCGGGAGGGCCAATGAGCAGTTCTTC.

The chain recombines TRBV7-2 with TRBJ1-1; 8 nucleotides match TRBD1. The CDR3 contains 12 residues. Germline CDR1 reads SGHTA; CDR2 reads FQGNSA. Trimming cost V 5 bases and J 13 bases; bases outside gene matches: 9. This CDR3 reads CASSLRGTGGFF. CDR3 DNA sequence: TGTGCCAGCAGCCTTCGGGGCACAGGGGGTTTCTTT. The full variable domain, its missing parts supplied by reference TRBV7-2 and TRBJ1-1, is GAGVSQSPSNKVTEKGKDVELRCDPISGHTALYWYRQSLGQGLEFLIYFQGNSAPDKSGLPSDRFSAERTGGSVSTLTIQRTQQEDSAVYLCASSLRGTGGFFGQGTRLTVV.

This clonotype was counted many times. The chain recombines TRBV7-2 with TRBJ2-5; TRBD2 is a possible D gene (7 bases). The CDR3 sequence is 13 residues long. The V end lost 6 bases, the J end lost 5 bases, and 13 bases lay between the germline ends. Per germline, CDR1 SGHTA and CDR2 FQGNSA. The CDR3 protein is CASSRGGMETQYF. The CDR3 nucleotides read TGTGCCAGCAGTAGGGGGGGGATGGAGACCCAGTACTTC.

This clonotype has just one count. The chain joins TRBV29-1 to TRBJ2-2; no clear D. Germline lookup yields CDR1 SQVTM and CDR2 ANQGSEA. This CDR3 region has 14 residues. Between the trimmed V and J ends, which lost 4 bases and 0 bases, there was a span of 9 bases. The CDR3 spells CSVVSGSNTGELFF. CDR3 nucleotide sequence: TGCAGCGTTGTTAGTGGCTCGAACACCGGGGAGCTGTTTTTT.

This clonotype appeared a few times. The chain joins TRBV6-5 to TRBJ1-5; a possible D gene is TRBD1 (5 bases). Trimming removed 6 bases from V and 7 bases from J, with 13 bases in between. The CDR3 loop spans 13 amino acids. Looked up from germline, CDR1 is MNHEY and CDR2 is SVGAGI. CDR3 nucleotide sequence: TGTGCCAGCAGCCTCGGGGGTAGCCAGCCCCAGCATTTT. Protein product: CASSLGGSQPQHF.

This clonotype came up many times. The chain carries TRBV7-2 and TRBJ2-4; TRBD1 matches 9 bases. Unmatched junction bases numbered 9, after V lost 4 bases and J lost 2 bases. Germline-derived CDR1 and CDR2 are SGHTA and FQGNSA. This CDR3 has 17 amino acids. CDR3 residues: CASSSHPGQGTKNIQYF. CDR3 coding DNA: TGTGCCAGCAGCTCCCATCCGGGACAGGGAACCAAAAACATTCAGTACTTC.

This clonotype has a count of ten or more. The rearrangement uses TRBV24-1 and TRBJ1-5; D unclear. From germline, CDR1 is KGHDR and CDR2 SFDVKD. With 5 bases removed from V and 6 bases from J, the gap between germline ends came to 13 bases. The CDR3 runs 14 residues. CDR3 coding DNA: TGTGCCACCAGTGGATCTCACGGAATTCAGCCCCAGCATTTT. As protein: CATSGSHGIQPQHF.

This chain uses TRBV7-2 with TRBJ2-2, with 7 positions matching TRBD2. The CDR3 totals 15 residues. The germline V gene encodes CDR1 SGHTA and CDR2 FQGNSA. Unmatched junction bases numbered 11, after V lost 4 bases and J lost 9 bases. CDR3 in DNA: TGTGCCAGCAGCTGGGGCGGGAGTTGGACCAGGGAGCTGTTTTTT. It is translated as CASSWGGSWTRELFF.

This rearrangement joins TRBV20-1 to TRBJ2-7; the D gene is possibly TRBD1 (6 bases). This CDR3 has 11 amino acids. CDR1 is DFQATT, CDR2 SNEGSKA, per germline (reference sequence). V lost 2 bases and J lost 6, with 8 bases in between. The CDR3 here is CSARQGPEQYF. In DNA, the CDR3 is TGCAGTGCTAGACAGGGGCCCGAGCAGTACTTC.

This clonotype was seen a handful of times. This chain connects TRBV7-9 to TRBJ2-7; 12 bases line up with TRBD2. V was pared by 3 bases and J by 5 bases, with 11 bases of the junction left unmatched. The CDR3 loop spans 17 amino acids. Germline CDR1 is SEHNR and CDR2 is FQNEAQ (reference sequence). The CDR3 loop is CASSLASGRAFRDEQYF. The CDR3 nucleotides are TGTGCCAGCAGCTTGGCTAGCGGGAGGGCCTTTCGGGACGAGCAGTACTTC.

This clonotype has a handful of counts. The genes are TRBV7-4 and TRBJ1-4; TRBD1 is a possible D gene (6 bases). The CDR3 length is 13 residues. Trimming shortened V by 8 bases and J by 6 bases, and 13 bases separated the two germline ends. The V gene's germline CDR1 is SGHVT and CDR2 SQSDAQ. Written as DNA, the CDR3 is TGTGCCAGCCAGGGGACACAAGATGAAAAACTGTTTTTT. Protein product: CASQGTQDEKLFF.

The J gene is TRBJ2-4, the V gene TRBV27, with TRBD2 matching over 9 bases. The junction had 7 bases not matched to a gene; V was cut back by 0 bases and J by 4 bases. CDR3 length: 17 amino acids. Germline CDR1 MNHEY, CDR2 SMNVEV (reference sequence). DNA of the CDR3: TGTGCCAGCAGTTTATCACGCGGCGGGAGGGTAAAAAACATTCAGTACTTC. It yields the protein CASSLSRGGRVKNIQYF.

This clonotype has just a few counts. The rearrangement joins TRBV6-2 or TRBV6-3 to TRBJ1-1; D perhaps matches TRBD1 (5 bases). The CDR3 spans 14 residues. Trimming stripped 5 bases from V and 5 bases from J, with 15 bases between. Germline V CDR1 and CDR2: MNHEY, SVGEGT. This CDR3 reads CASSNQGFGTEAFF. The CDR3 DNA sequence: TGTGCCAGCAGTAACCAGGGATTCGGAACTGAAGCTTTCTTT.

The CDR3 bases are TGTGCCAGCAGTGAGGGGTTTGGCTACACCTTC. Residues: CASSEGFGYTF. J is TRBJ1-2 and V is TRBV6-1; no clear D gene. Germline V gene data show CDR1 as MNHNS and CDR2 as SASEGT. The CDR3 spans 11 residues. The V and J ends lost 3 bases and 7 bases respectively, with 6 bases between them.

CDR3 in DNA: TGTGCCAGTAGTATTGGCACACTCTATGGCTACACCTTC. Its translation is CASSIGTLYGYTF. V usage is TRBV19 and J usage is TRBJ1-2; D is ambiguous. The CDR3 contains 13 residues. CDR1 and CDR2 from the germline V gene are LNHDA and SQIVND (reference sequence). V lost 3 bases to trimming and J lost 4 bases, with 9 bases between them.

At least ten counts were recorded for this clonotype. The chain uses TRBV12-3 or TRBV12-4 and TRBJ2-5, with 9 bases matching TRBD2. The V gene end was trimmed by 3 bases and the J gene end by 5 bases; junction bases not matched to a gene: 7. CDR3 size: 15 residues. The CDR3 protein is CASSFGRGGHETQYF. The DNA for the CDR3 is TGTGCCAGCAGTTTTGGGCGGGGGGGCCACGAGACCCAGTACTTC.